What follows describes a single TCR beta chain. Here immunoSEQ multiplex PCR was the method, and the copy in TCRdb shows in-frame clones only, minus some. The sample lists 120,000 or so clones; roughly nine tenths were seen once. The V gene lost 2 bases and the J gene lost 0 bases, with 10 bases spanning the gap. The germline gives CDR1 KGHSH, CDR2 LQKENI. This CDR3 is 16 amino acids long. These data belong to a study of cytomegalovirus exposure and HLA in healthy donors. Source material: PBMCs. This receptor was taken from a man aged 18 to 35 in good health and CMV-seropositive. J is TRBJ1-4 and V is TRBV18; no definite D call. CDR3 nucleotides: TGTGCCAGCTCACCAAATCCACCAGCAACTAATGAAAAACTGTTTTTT. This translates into CASSPNPPATNEKLFF.